The 4 T cell receptor beta chains presented below share a single source sample, sequenced in a study of regulatory T cells in long-lasting Graves disease. Arm-PCR of CDR3 regions and iRepertoire HTBI primers were used to build TCR beta libraries. TCRdb re-called the multiplex PCR reads with MiXCR, one entry per CDR3 protein. The top ten clones hold 20% of a sample with 350,000 to 400,000 distinct CDR3 sequences, around 16% of them seen once. Time point meaning: newly diagnosed GD, antithyroid drugs for less than 3 months. With RNA extracted from PBMCs as input, the TCR library was made. Separately, the same data were catalogued under a study of T cells in Graves' hyperthyroidism and ophthalmopathy.

The sequencing used peripheral blood mononuclear cells (PBMCs), collected at new diagnosis, from a patient treated with antithyroid drugs. The receptors here all came from a young woman with Graves disease.

V usage is TRBV7-2 and J usage is TRBJ1-2, with 7 bases that match TRBD1. V was clipped by 1 base and J by 8 bases; unmatched bases: 13. The germline gives CDR1 SGHTA, CDR2 FQGNSA. The CDR3 extends over 16 amino acids. CDR3 in DNA: TGTGCCAGCAGCTTAGACGTGGTAGACAGGGTGGCCGGCTACACCTTC. Amino acid sequence: CASSLDVVDRVAGYTF.

This sequence joins TRBV12-3 or TRBV12-4 and TRBJ2-7; D is tentatively TRBD1 or TRBD2 (5 bases each). The CDR3 totals 12 residues. V was shortened by 4 bases and J by 6 bases, with 10 bases between the two germline ends. CDR3 nucleotides: TGTGCCAGCAGTTGGTCCGGGACCGAGCAGTACTTC. This gives the protein CASSWSGTEQYF.

This clonotype was observed many times. This rearrangement joins TRBV7-2 to TRBJ2-1; D unresolved. V was shortened by 1 base and J by 3 bases, with 7 bases between the two germline ends. The CDR3 consists of 14 residues. The germline CDR1 and CDR2 sequences are SGHTA and FQGNSA. The CDR3 sequence is CASSLVTGYNEQFF. The DNA for the CDR3 is TGTGCCAGCAGCTTAGTTACGGGCTACAATGAGCAGTTCTTC.

This clonotype occurred a few times. The CDR3 nucleotides read TGCGCCAGCAGCCTGACGGGAACAACTAATGAAAAACTGTTTTTT. Encoded protein: CASSLTGTTNEKLFF. V usage is TRBV5-1 and J usage is TRBJ1-4; D is uncertain. The CDR3 extends over 15 amino acids. Germline lookup yields CDR1 SGHRS and CDR2 YFSETQ. The V and J ends lost 4 bases and 0 bases respectively, with 10 bases between them.